One and the same sample provided the 21 T cell receptor beta chains below, sequenced in a study of OX40 agonist ivuxolimab in advanced cancers. Measured with immunoSEQ multiplex PCR; TCRdb has only the in-frame clones, and not every one. The sample holds just under 60,000 clones, over 80% seen once. This specimen consisted of CD4+ or CD8+ T cells sorted from blood, obtained in a trial of the OX40 agonist ivuxolimab. These receptors all stem from an adult with an advanced solid tumor such as melanoma, head and neck, liver or kidney cancer.

The chain uses TRBV27 and TRBJ2-7; D perhaps matches TRBD2 (5 bases). Between the trimmed V and J ends, which lost 9 bases and 7 bases, there was a span of 22 bases. CDR3 size: 14 residues. CDR1 is MNHEY, CDR2 SMNVEV, per germline (reference sequence). The CDR3: CASQRLDGVEEQYF. CDR3 bases: TGTGCCAGTCAGAGACTGGACGGGGTCGAGGAGCAGTACTTC.

The V and J genes are TRBV7-3 and TRBJ2-3; the D call may be TRBD1 or TRBD2 (5 bases each). Trimming removed 0 bases at V and 9 bases at J, with 13 bases between. CDR1 and CDR2 (germline): SGHTA, FQGTGA. The CDR3 extends over 14 amino acids. CDR3 protein: CASSLTGDGLTQYF. Written as DNA, the CDR3 is TGTGCCAGCAGCTTAACGGGGGACGGGTTAACGCAGTATTTT.

The rearrangement uses TRBV7-8 and TRBJ2-1; TRBD1 is a possible D gene (6 bases). The germline gives CDR1 SGHVS, CDR2 FQNEAQ. The V and J ends lost 1 base and 7 bases respectively, with 11 bases between them. The CDR3 has 14 amino acids. CDR3 sequence (DNA): TGTGCCAGCAGCTTAGATGCGAGGGGGAATGAGCAGTTCTTC. Its translation is CASSLDARGNEQFF.

V usage is TRBV27 and J usage is TRBJ2-3; 8 nucleotides agree with TRBD2. The CDR3 loop spans 14 amino acids. The germline CDR1 and CDR2 sequences are MNHEY and SMNVEV (reference sequence). J was trimmed by 13 bases and V by 5 bases; bases with no gene match: 14. Here the CDR3 reads CASSEGRTGTRKYF. The CDR3 DNA is TGTGCCAGCAGTGAAGGGAGAACCGGGACTAGGAAGTATTTT.

This chain joins TRBV10-1 and TRBJ2-4; 7 bases fit TRBD2. In germline, CDR1 is WNHNN, CDR2 SYGVQD (reference sequence). The V segment lost 8 bases and the J segment 0 bases; nucleotides outside the gene matches: 10. The CDR3 loop spans 16 amino acids. This chain's CDR3 is CASPREDTLAKNIQYF. The DNA of the CDR3 is TGCGCCAGCCCCCGGGAGGACACACTAGCCAAAAACATTCAGTACTTC.

This chain joins TRBV15 and TRBJ2-1; 9 positions match TRBD1. Germline CDR1 reads LNHNV; CDR2 reads YYDKDF (reference sequence). The CDR3 extends over 15 amino acids. V gave up 8 bases and J gave up 6 bases; unmatched junction bases: 11. Here the CDR3 reads CATVADRGGGNEQFF. DNA for the CDR3: TGTGCCACCGTAGCTGACAGGGGGGGTGGCAATGAGCAGTTCTTC.

V and J are TRBV27 and TRBJ1-4; 7 bases match TRBD1. This CDR3 comprises 17 residues. V trimming: 2 bases; J trimming: 1 base; junction bases outside the gene matches: 7. Germline V gene data show CDR1 as MNHEY and CDR2 as SMNVEV (reference sequence). The CDR3 here is CASSLLRGQGTNEKLFF. The CDR3 DNA follows: TGTGCCAGCAGTTTACTTAGGGGGCAAGGAACTAATGAAAAACTGTTTTTT.

This clone was observed a handful of times. The chain carries TRBV5-6 and TRBJ2-3; 9 bases agree with TRBD2. Germline V gives CDR1 SGHDT, CDR2 YYEEEE. V shed 0 bases, J shed 6 bases, and the junction held 2 bases outside the gene matches. CDR3 length: 14 residues. The CDR3 nucleotides read TGTGCCAGCAGCTTGGTTAGCGGGAGTGATACGCAGTATTTT. Translating it yields CASSLVSGSDTQYF.

V is TRBV2 and J is TRBJ2-4; 11 bases align to TRBD1. The V gene's germline CDR1 is SNHLY and CDR2 FYNNEI. V trimming: 5 bases; J trimming: 2 bases; junction bases outside the gene matches: 2. The CDR3 is 15 amino acids. The CDR3 reads CASSRTGGTKNIQYF. The DNA for the CDR3 is TGTGCCAGCAGTCGGACAGGGGGCACCAAAAACATTCAGTACTTC.

The rearrangement joins TRBV23-1 to TRBJ2-5, with D maybe TRBD2 (5 bases). TRBV23-1 is annotated as an ORF whose role is uncertain. Trimming shortened V by 0 bases and J by 5 bases, and 10 bases separated the two germline ends. This CDR3 has 14 amino acids. The chain's CDR3 is CASSQSLERETQYF. DNA for the CDR3: TGCGCCAGCAGTCAATCCCTAGAGCGGGAGACCCAGTACTTC.

DNA of the CDR3: TGTGCCAGCAGCCCAACGGGACAGGGGGGCTACGAGCAGTACTTC. It yields the protein CASSPTGQGGYEQYF. The J gene is TRBJ2-7, the V gene TRBV9; TRBD1 matches 11 bases. This CDR3 contains 15 residues. V shed 4 bases, J shed 3 bases, and the junction held 6 bases outside the gene matches. Germline CDR1 SGDLS, CDR2 YYNGEE.

In its sample, this clone was seen once. The chain combines TRBV7-9 with TRBJ2-3; the match to TRBD2 covers 7 bases. V lost 3 bases and J lost 7; bases outside the gene matches: 7. Germline CDR1 and CDR2: SEHNR and FQNEAQ (reference sequence). The CDR3 has 14 residues. CDR3 nucleotide sequence: TGTGCCAGCAGCTTCCCTCGGACTAGAAATACGCAGTATTTT. Its translation is CASSFPRTRNTQYF. Complete variable domain (other parts from reference TRBV7-9 and TRBJ2-3): DTGVSQNPRHKITKRGQNVTFRCDPISEHNRLYWYRQTLGQGPEFLTYFQNEAQLEKSRLLSDRFSAERPKGSFSTLEIQRTEQGDSAMYLCASSFPRTRNTQYFGPGTRLTVL.

This clone was seen just once. This chain links TRBV25-1 with TRBJ1-1; D gene uncertain. The CDR3 length is 12 residues. V lost 0 bases and J lost 2, with 1 base in between. Per the germline V gene, CDR1 is MGHDK and CDR2 is SYGVNS. The CDR3 DNA reads TGTGCCAGCAGTGAATATAACACTGAAGCTTTCTTT. Translating gives CASSEYNTEAFF.

V and J are TRBV7-2 and TRBJ2-7; TRBD1 aligns across 12 bases. The V segment lost 1 base and the J segment 4 bases; nucleotides outside the gene matches: 8. Germline assignment: CDR1 SGHTA and CDR2 FQGNSA. The CDR3 consists of 17 residues. CDR3 protein: CASSLEAGTGGGYEQYF. DNA of the CDR3: TGTGCCAGCAGCTTAGAAGCCGGGACAGGGGGCGGGTACGAGCAGTACTTC.

This sequence joins TRBV2 and TRBJ2-7; tentative D call: TRBD1 (5 bases). The germline V gene has CDR1 SNHLY and CDR2 FYNNEI. The CDR3 covers 16 residues. Between the trimmed V and J ends, which lost 5 bases and 0 bases, there was a span of 17 bases. The CDR3 loop reads CASSPRAGGISYEQYF. CDR3 nucleotides: TGTGCCAGCAGTCCCAGGGCTGGCGGCATCTCCTACGAGCAGTACTTC.

This chain links TRBV4-1 with TRBJ2-7; TRBD1 matches 7 bases. Looked up from germline, CDR1 is MGHRA and CDR2 is YSYEKL. This CDR3 region has 15 residues. Losses at the gene ends were 0 bases for V and 2 bases for J; bases not matched to a gene: 4. The DNA for the CDR3 is TGCGCCAGCAGCCAAGATACAGGGGTCCCCTACGAGCAGTACTTC. It encodes CASSQDTGVPYEQYF.

The chain joins TRBV5-1 to TRBJ2-7, with TRBD2 identical over 9 bases. This CDR3 is built from 15 residues. The J segment lost 2 bases and the V segment lost 4 bases, leaving 7 bases of the junction unmatched. The V gene's germline CDR1 is SGHRS and CDR2 YFSETQ. The DNA for the CDR3 is TGCGCCAGCAGCATACTAGCGGGTAGCACCTACGAGCAGTACTTC. Its translation: CASSILAGSTYEQYF.

The chain joins TRBV5-1 to TRBJ2-5; perhaps D is TRBD1 or TRBD2 (5 bases each). The assigned J gene may be wrong: the sequence end matches TRBJ2-7 better. The germline V gene has CDR1 SGHRS and CDR2 YFSETQ. The CDR3 has 13 amino acids. This CDR3 reads CASSLEAGAEQYF. The CDR3 coding sequence is TGCGCCAGCAGCCTGGAGGCCGGGGCCGAGCAGTACTTC.

The genes are TRBV9 and TRBJ2-1; 10 nucleotides line up with TRBD2. CDR1 is SGDLS, CDR2 YYNGEE, per germline. With 3 bases clipped from V and 7 bases from J, the junction kept 13 bases outside the gene matches. The CDR3 is 17 amino acids. CDR3 sequence: CASSDGLAVPRRNEQFF. The CDR3 nucleotides are TGTGCCAGCAGCGACGGACTAGCGGTCCCCAGAAGAAATGAGCAGTTCTTC.

CDR3 in amino acids: CASSSAPQGTQETQYF. The CDR3 DNA reads as TGTGCCAGCAGCTCGGCCCCGCAGGGGACCCAAGAGACCCAGTACTTC. The V call is TRBV11-2, the J call TRBJ2-5, with D possibly matching TRBD1 (6 bases). CDR3 size: 16 residues. Trimming removed 4 bases from V and 1 base from J, with 16 bases in between. Germline values: CDR1 SGHAT, CDR2 FQNNGV.

V usage is TRBV2 and J usage is TRBJ2-5, with 7 nucleotides matching TRBD1. This CDR3 has 16 amino acids. V was clipped by 5 bases and J by 5 bases; unmatched bases: 14. CDR1 and CDR2 from the germline V gene are SNHLY and FYNNEI. CDR3 region: CASSPPVRQGSETQYF. Written as DNA, the CDR3 is TGTGCCAGCAGTCCCCCCGTAAGACAGGGCTCCGAGACCCAGTACTTC.